The sequence of this TCR beta chain was determined in a study of cytomegalovirus exposure and HLA in healthy donors. There were likely unrecorded immune exposures, though donors were nominally healthy when sampled. Primers included in the PCR were 60 Vbeta and 13 Jbeta primers. The method was immunoSEQ multiplex PCR; TCRdb's version includes in-frame clones alone and lacks a portion of them. Of approximately 130,000 clones in the sample, approximately 80% were seen once. Comments on this clone: Its antigen is not known.

Study-wide results and caveats: In a later analysis, HLA-associated beta chains showed higher expansion and lower generation probabilities than comparable chains. An analysis done earlier found most TCR beta V segments productive about 87% or about 30% of the time. The investigators catalogued 160 or so TCR beta chains as cytomegalovirus-associated.

Germline CDR1 and CDR2: SGHRS and YFSETQ. This CDR3 contains 13 residues. Trimming removed 1 base at V and 3 bases at J, with 7 bases between. The receptor's source is a woman between 18 and 29 years old in good health and CMV-seronegative. V usage is TRBV5-1 and J usage is TRBJ1-1; D ambiguous. Sequencing used PBMCs. As DNA, the CDR3 is TGCGCCAGCAGCTTGTATGACTACACTGAAGCTTTCTTT. Translated, it gives CASSLYDYTEAFF.